Included here is one T cell receptor beta chain sequence, with context. What it binds is not known. The CDR3 end lies 3 residues beyond the end of the read and is filled in from the germline J gene. This sample was taken from a study of T cells in women clearing cervical HPV infection. The table came from immunoSEQ multiplex PCR; TCRdb's copy has only in-frame clones and leaves some out. This sample contains 20,000 to 25,000 clones. All participants had a single incident cervical HPV16 infection, and prevalent HPV16 infections were excluded. Trimming stripped 5 bases from V and 5 bases from J, with 16 bases between. Germline V gene data show CDR1 as SNHLY and CDR2 as FYNNEI. This CDR3 comprises 15 residues. Study outcomes and limitations: TRBV6-7 relative abundance averaged approximately 0.1% in cases and more than 0.15% in controls. Combining TCR richness with V gene abundances gave roughly 0.8 AUC. Each sample's T-cell count was unknown, possibly confounding richness.

The TCR was taken from a woman between 18 and 70 years old with a cervical HPV16 infection that either progressed to CIN3+ or cleared (not recorded which). The specimen sequenced was blood buffy coat. The chain uses TRBV2 and TRBJ2-1; a weak D match, TRBD2 (6 bases). The CDR3 sequence: CASSFLLGGDNEQFF. CDR3 DNA (partial): TGTGCCAGCAGTTTTCTTCTCGGGGGAGACAATGAG.